One and the same sample provided the 30 T cell receptor beta chains below, sequenced in a study of identical twins. In TCRdb, the 5' RACE reads were re-called with MiXCR into one record per CDR3 protein. Counted here are some 710,000 distinct CDR3 sequences, 6.1% occurring once; the ten biggest clones make up 1.5% to 2%. Specimen: naive T cells sorted from blood. All receptors derive from a man younger than 35 in good health.

This chain links TRBV12-3 or TRBV12-4 with TRBJ1-1, with TRBD1 identical over 7 bases. Losses at the gene ends were 5 bases for V and 0 bases for J; bases not matched to a gene: 12. The CDR3 totals 17 residues. The DNA of the CDR3 is TGTGCCAGCAGTCCGCACAGGGGACTCCCCATGAACACTGAAGCTTTCTTT. This codes for CASSPHRGLPMNTEAFF.

The chain links TRBV5-5 to TRBJ2-3; D is perhaps TRBD1 or TRBD2 (5 bases each). Trimming stripped 0 bases from V and 3 bases from J, with 11 bases between. Germline CDR1 reads SGHKS; CDR2 reads YYEKEE (reference sequence). The CDR3 covers 15 residues. CDR3 DNA sequence: TGTGCCAGCAGCTTGGTGGGGGTCCTTACAGATACGCAGTATTTT. This encodes CASSLVGVLTDTQYF.

At least ten counts were recorded for this clonotype. The chain carries TRBV12-3 or TRBV12-4 and TRBJ1-1; no clear D gene. The CDR3 sequence is 13 residues long. Trimming removed 5 bases from V and 5 bases from J, with 12 bases in between. The CDR3 nucleotides are TGTGCCAGCAGTGCGATGCGAGGTACTGAAGCTTTCTTT. It encodes CASSAMRGTEAFF.

This clonotype was recorded at least ten times. This sequence joins TRBV5-6 and TRBJ2-1; 10 bases map to TRBD2. The CDR3 extends over 17 amino acids. From germline, CDR1 is SGHDT and CDR2 YYEEEE. V lost 4 bases and J lost 5; bases outside the gene matches: 12. CDR3 loop: CASSPMASGSLNNEQFF. DNA of the CDR3: TGTGCCAGCAGCCCGATGGCTAGCGGGAGTCTCAACAATGAGCAGTTCTTC.

This clonotype showed up many times. The V gene is TRBV29-1, the J gene TRBJ1-5; D not resolved. V shed 1 base and J shed 6 bases, with 7 bases lying between them. CDR1 SQVTM and CDR2 ANQGSEA come from the germline V gene. CDR3 size: 12 residues. The CDR3: CSVEVLGQPQHF. The DNA of the CDR3 is TGCAGCGTTGAAGTTCTGGGTCAGCCCCAGCATTTT.

This clonotype came up many times. V gene TRBV10-3 combines with J gene TRBJ2-1; 9 bases fit TRBD1. The V gene's germline CDR1 is ENHRY and CDR2 SYGVKD. Trimming took 3 bases from V and 3 from J; bases not matched to a gene: 6. This CDR3 has 16 residues. The CDR3 coding sequence is TGTGCCATCAGTGACACAGGACAGGGGATCTACAATGAGCAGTTCTTC. This gives the protein CAISDTGQGIYNEQFF.

This clonotype has ten or more counts. This chain connects TRBV5-1 to TRBJ2-1, with 9 bases matching TRBD2. This CDR3 has 17 amino acids. Losses at the gene ends were 2 bases for V and 5 bases for J; bases not matched to a gene: 11. Per the germline V gene, CDR1 is SGHRS and CDR2 is YFSETQ. CDR3 loop: CASSFSLAGVYHNEQFF. The CDR3 bases are TGCGCCAGCAGCTTTAGCTTAGCGGGAGTTTACCACAATGAGCAGTTCTTC.

This clonotype was recorded a few times. The chain has TRBV15 and TRBJ2-7; a possible D gene is TRBD2 (6 bases). Trimming removed 0 bases at V and 3 bases at J, with 15 bases between. Germline values: CDR1 LNHNV, CDR2 YYDKDF (reference sequence). This CDR3 region has 16 residues. CDR3 nucleotide sequence: TGTGCCACCAGCAGAGATCTCGGCCGGGGACTCTACGAGCAGTACTTC. This sequence encodes CATSRDLGRGLYEQYF.

The sample holds a few counts of this clonotype. This chain connects TRBV7-2 to TRBJ2-4; either TRBD1 or TRBD2 may fit D (5 bases each). The CDR3 is made up of 14 amino acids. In germline, CDR1 is SGHTA, CDR2 FQGNSA. V gave up 6 bases and J gave up 5 bases, with 14 bases separating them. The CDR3 DNA reads as TGTGCCAGCAGTCACCGGGACGATCAAAACATTCAGTACTTC. Amino acid sequence: CASSHRDDQNIQYF.

The sample holds many counts of this clonotype. J is TRBJ2-1 and V is TRBV10-3; TRBD2 matches at 11 bases. J lost 0 bases, V lost 0 bases, and 1 base had no gene match. Per germline, CDR1 ENHRY and CDR2 SYGVKD. The CDR3 covers 17 residues. The CDR3 protein is CAISESLAGGSYNEQFF. CDR3 in DNA: TGTGCCATCAGTGAGTCTCTAGCGGGAGGCTCCTACAATGAGCAGTTCTTC.

This clonotype was seen only a few times. This rearrangement joins TRBV6-1 to TRBJ1-1; D perhaps matches TRBD1 (5 bases). Trimming stripped 8 bases from V and 7 bases from J, with 14 bases between. The germline gives CDR1 MNHNS, CDR2 SASEGT. CDR3 length equals 12 residues. Written as DNA, the CDR3 is TGTGCCAGCCAGGGAGGATCGTTTGAAGCTTTCTTT. This translates into CASQGGSFEAFF.

The table lists this clonotype with many counts. This sequence joins TRBV24-1 and TRBJ1-5, with D perhaps TRBD1 (6 bases). With 3 bases removed from V and 3 bases from J, the gap between germline ends came to 8 bases. Germline CDR1 is KGHDR and CDR2 is SFDVKD. The CDR3 sequence is 14 residues long. The chain's CDR3 is CATSDGQINQPQHF. Written as DNA, the CDR3 is TGTGCCACCAGTGATGGACAGATCAATCAGCCCCAGCATTTT.

This clonotype has ten or more counts. V is TRBV12-5 and J is TRBJ1-4, with D unclear. V dropped 7 bases and J dropped 8 bases, with 14 bases sitting between them. CDR3 size: 13 residues. From germline, CDR1 is LGHNT and CDR2 FRNRAP. The chain's CDR3 is CASAQPNWEKLFF. The CDR3 nucleotides read TGTGCTAGTGCTCAGCCGAACTGGGAAAAACTGTTTTTT.

Many counts were recorded for this clonotype. The CDR3 region has the DNA TGCAGTGCTGTCGGACATTACAACACTGAAGCTTTCTTT. It codes for CSAVGHYNTEAFF. V is TRBV20-1 and J is TRBJ1-1; TRBD1 is a possible D gene (5 bases). The V end lost 5 bases, the J end lost 2 bases, and 12 bases lay between the germline ends. Germline V lookup: CDR1 DFQATT, CDR2 SNEGSKA (reference sequence). The CDR3 sequence is 13 residues long.

This chain's CDR3 is CASSLNLGLREKLFF. CDR3 sequence (DNA): TGCGCCAGCAGCCTAAACTTGGGTCTACGCGAAAAACTGTTTTTT. The chain recombines TRBV5-1 with TRBJ1-4; no reliable D call. V lost 4 bases and J 8 bases, leaving 18 bases between the germline ends. Germline V lookup: CDR1 SGHRS, CDR2 YFSETQ. The CDR3 has 15 residues.

This clonotype was counted ten times or more. The J gene is TRBJ1-2, the V gene TRBV20-1; D not certain. This CDR3 comprises 16 residues. The ends were cut back, 6 bases at V and 4 bases at J, with 24 bases in the middle. CDR1 and CDR2 from the germline V gene are DFQATT and SNEGSKA (reference sequence). CDR3 sequence (DNA): TGCAGTGCGAGGTCTGTCGAAGCGCCCTCGGCCTATGGCTACACCTTC. It specifies CSARSVEAPSAYGYTF.

The chain has TRBV6-1 and TRBJ2-2; 7 bases are a match to TRBD2. J gave up 0 bases and V 6 bases, and 4 bases lay outside the gene matches. CDR3 length: 15 amino acids. Germline CDR1 MNHNS, CDR2 SASEGT. CDR3 bases: TGTGCCAGCAGACGCGGGAGACCGAACACCGGGGAGCTGTTTTTT. This codes for CASRRGRPNTGELFF.

This clonotype was picked up a small number of times. The chain is built from TRBV30 and TRBJ1-1; 8 bases line up with TRBD1. CDR1 and CDR2 (germline): GTSNPN, SVGIG (reference sequence). The ends lost 5 bases at V and 5 bases at J; junction bases unmatched: 7. The length of the CDR3 is 13 residues. The DNA for the CDR3 is TGTGCCTGGGCGGGACAGGCGGGGACTGAAGCTTTCTTT. Translated, it gives CAWAGQAGTEAFF.

This clonotype was counted between two and nine times. The genes are TRBV6-1 and TRBJ1-1; maybe TRBD1 (5 bases). This CDR3 has 20 residues. The V end was cut by 2 bases, the J end by 1 base, with 26 bases between. Germline V lookup: CDR1 MNHNS, CDR2 SASEGT. DNA for the CDR3: TGTGCCAGCAGTGAATTGGGGTCCCCCCTGACAGTCGCGTCGAACACTGAAGCTTTCTTT. This encodes CASSELGSPLTVASNTEAFF.

This chain joins TRBV20-1 and TRBJ2-3, with D perhaps TRBD2 (5 bases). Per germline, CDR1 DFQATT and CDR2 SNEGSKA (reference sequence). Trimming removed 5 bases at V and 4 bases at J, with 16 bases between. The CDR3 covers 14 residues. CDR3 in DNA: TGCAGTGCTCCTCCCGGACTCGTCGCAGATACGCAGTATTTT. This sequence encodes CSAPPGLVADTQYF.

This clonotype was counted many times. The chain employs TRBV6-1 and TRBJ1-1; TRBD1 is a possible D gene (6 bases). The CDR3 runs to 15 residues. Trimming removed 3 bases from V and 3 bases from J, with 14 bases in between. Germline CDR1 MNHNS, CDR2 SASEGT. In nucleotides, the CDR3 is TGTGCCAGCAGTGAGAGGGGGTTGAGTTACACTGAAGCTTTCTTT. As protein: CASSERGLSYTEAFF.

This clonotype was observed a few times. This rearrangement joins TRBV12-3 or TRBV12-4 to TRBJ2-3, with D possibly TRBD1 on 6 matching bases. Trimming took off 5 bases at V and 5 bases at J, with 14 bases between the two ends. The CDR3 is made up of 14 amino acids. In nucleotides, the CDR3 is TGTGCCAGCAGTCCTACAGGGATAGAAGATACGCAGTATTTT. Translation gives CASSPTGIEDTQYF.

This clonotype was seen at least ten times. The V call is TRBV12-5, the J call TRBJ2-5, with 7 bases that match TRBD1. This CDR3 contains 16 residues. Germline values: CDR1 LGHNT, CDR2 FRNRAP. Trimming cost V 5 bases and J 7 bases; bases outside gene matches: 16. CDR3 bases: TGTGCTAGTGGTCCCCTAGGGGGCGGTCTTACAGGGACCCAGTACTTC. Its translation: CASGPLGGGLTGTQYF. Looking up the rest from reference TRBV12-5 and TRBJ2-5 gives the full variable domain: DARVTQTPRHKVTEMGQEVTMRCQPILGHNTVFWYRQTMMQGLELLAYFRNRAPLDDSGMPKDRFSAEMPDATLATLKIQPSEPRDSAVYFCASGPLGGGLTGTQYFGPGTRLLVL.

V and J are TRBV7-3 and TRBJ2-1, with D perhaps TRBD2 (5 bases). The germline V gene encodes CDR1 SGHTA and CDR2 FQGTGA. This CDR3 has 15 residues. The V and J ends lost 4 bases and 7 bases respectively, with 17 bases between them. The CDR3, as DNA: TGTGCCAGCAGCTCAACTAGTTTCGGTGCGAATGAGCAGTTCTTC. It encodes CASSSTSFGANEQFF.

At least ten counts were recorded for this clonotype. CDR3 coding DNA: TGTGCCAGCAGCTCCTTCGTGCGGGAGGGCCTTGATTACCCCTACGAGCAGTACGTC. Encoded protein: CASSSFVREGLDYPYEQYV. The V and J genes are TRBV13 and TRBJ2-7, with 9 bases aligning to TRBD2. The ends lost 4 bases at V and 2 bases at J; junction bases unmatched: 18. This CDR3 region has 19 residues. The germline gives CDR1 PRHDT, CDR2 FYEKMQ (reference sequence).

For this clonotype: A much larger clone sits a single nucleotide away, making a read error possible. Likely a read error: the CDR3 ends without its conserved phenylalanine or tryptophan. The chain employs TRBV25-1 and TRBJ1-5; 7 bases are a match to TRBD1. With 4 bases clipped from V and 7 bases from J, the junction kept 7 bases outside the gene matches. Germline CDR1 and CDR2: MGHDK and SYGVNS. The CDR3 is made up of 14 amino acids. Written as DNA, the CDR3 is TGTGCCAGCAGTGGAGACAGGGTCAACCAGCCCCAGCATCTT. Translation gives CASSGDRVNQPQHL.

This clonotype was picked up a small number of times. This chain joins TRBV5-1 and TRBJ2-7; 11 nucleotides match TRBD2. Germline-derived CDR1 and CDR2 are SGHRS and YFSETQ. Losses at the gene ends were 6 bases for V and 5 bases for J; bases not matched to a gene: 10. This CDR3 has 15 residues. CDR3 nucleotides: TGCGCCAGCAATCCCATAGCGGGAGGGCCTAACGAGCAGTACTTC. This sequence encodes CASNPIAGGPNEQYF.

In this sample, this clonotype turned up a few times. This chain uses TRBV28 with TRBJ2-1, with 8 bases matching TRBD2. J was trimmed by 7 bases and V by 8 bases; bases with no gene match: 10. This CDR3 has 14 amino acids. The germline V gene encodes CDR1 MDHEN and CDR2 SYDVKM. This CDR3 reads CASQLSGRANEQFF. The CDR3 DNA sequence: TGTGCCAGCCAGTTAAGCGGGAGAGCAAATGAGCAGTTCTTC.

Many counts were recorded for this clonotype. The CDR3, as DNA: TGTGCCAGCAGTACCGACAGGGGTTTTGGCGGGGAGCTGTTTTTT. Encoded protein: CASSTDRGFGGELFF. The chain links TRBV27 to TRBJ2-2, with TRBD1 identical over 8 bases. This CDR3 region has 15 residues. V lost 5 bases and J lost 7; bases outside the gene matches: 9. Germline V gives CDR1 MNHEY, CDR2 SMNVEV (reference sequence).

The V gene is TRBV6-5, the J gene TRBJ2-1, with TRBD1 matching 9 bases. The CDR3 extends over 16 amino acids. V shed 2 bases and J 5 bases; nucleotides not matched to a gene: 7. Germline CDR1 reads MNHEY; CDR2 reads SVGAGI. CDR3 sequence: CASSYGDRAQHNEQFF. The DNA of the CDR3 is TGTGCCAGCAGTTACGGGGACAGGGCCCAACACAATGAGCAGTTCTTC.